Each of the 16 T cell receptor beta chains below was sequenced from the same sample in a study of CD8 T cells in ankylosing spondylitis (dated 2017 in TCRdb). The receptor library was made with 5' RACE. TCRdb shows the sequencer as Illumina HiSeq 2500. TCRdb reran the public reads through fastp at Q25 and MiXCR, keeping productive beta chains. Rows are combined by CDR3 protein, so each entry shows the most common genes and DNA. This sample has 270,000 or so distinct CDR3 sequences in its table, and over 15% of those were observed once. Around 30% of the sample is held by the ten biggest clonotypes. Sequences were obtained from blood, either unsorted or a sorted T cell fraction (not recorded which). The receptors were sampled from a male donor with ankylosing spondylitis or in good health (not recorded which).

Many counts were recorded for this clonotype. This rearrangement joins TRBV4-1 to TRBJ2-3, with unresolved D. Trimming pared 0 bases from V and 6 bases from J, leaving 7 bases between. CDR1 is MGHRA, CDR2 YSYEKL, per germline. The CDR3 is 13 residues long. In nucleotides, the CDR3 is TGCGCCAGCAGCCAAGAGCGGCCGGATACGCAGTATTTT. Its protein product is CASSQERPDTQYF.

The chain links TRBV6-1 to TRBJ2-5; no clear D. In germline, CDR1 is MNHNS, CDR2 SASEGT. Trimming pared 6 bases from V and 2 bases from J, leaving 13 bases between. CDR3 length: 14 amino acids. The chain's CDR3 is CASRPRGWQETQYF. CDR3 bases: TGTGCCAGCAGGCCGAGAGGTTGGCAAGAGACCCAGTACTTC.

This chain connects TRBV4-1 to TRBJ2-7; the D call may be TRBD1 or TRBD2 (5 bases each). Germline V CDR1 and CDR2: MGHRA, YSYEKL. The CDR3 sequence is 15 residues long. V shed 0 bases and J shed 2 bases, with 11 bases lying between them. The CDR3 region has the DNA TGCGCCAGCAGCCAAGAAGACCGGGGCACCTACGAGCAGTACTTC. Protein: CASSQEDRGTYEQYF.

CDR3: CASSSGLAGGTGELFF. CDR3 coding DNA: TGTGCCAGCAGTTCCGGACTAGCGGGAGGCACCGGGGAGCTGTTTTTT. The chain links TRBV12-3 or TRBV12-4 to TRBJ2-2; 14 nucleotides match TRBD2. The CDR3 extends over 16 amino acids. Trimming at V came to 4 bases and at J to 4 bases, leaving 2 bases not matched to a gene.

This clonotype has at least ten counts. Since a much larger clone is just one base distant, this may be a read error. The chain has TRBV4-3 and TRBJ2-7, with 8 bases aligning to TRBD1. After removal of 1 base from V and 0 bases from J, the junction contained 2 bases not matched to a gene. Germline CDR1 reads LGHNA; CDR2 reads YSLEER. CDR3 size: 15 residues. The CDR3 nucleotides read TGCGCCAGCAGCCAAGGGACAGGGCACTCCTACGAGCAGTACTTC. This encodes CASSQGTGHSYEQYF.

J is TRBJ2-2 and V is TRBV15; 13 bases fit TRBD2. Germline V gives CDR1 LNHNV, CDR2 YYDKDF (reference sequence). The trim removed 4 bases at V and 6 bases at J, leaving 8 bases unmatched. This CDR3 region has 17 residues. The CDR3 region is CATSTGLAGERAGELFF. The CDR3 DNA is TGTGCCACCAGCACCGGACTAGCGGGAGAACGGGCCGGGGAGCTGTTTTTT.

This clonotype was counted at least ten times. The V call is TRBV5-1, the J call TRBJ2-5; 8 bases map to TRBD2. With V trimmed by 3 bases and J by 1 base, 2 bases remained unmatched. The CDR3 loop spans 14 amino acids. The germline V gene encodes CDR1 SGHRS and CDR2 YFSETQ. The CDR3: CASSSTSAQETQYF. CDR3 sequence (DNA): TGCGCCAGCAGCTCGACTAGCGCCCAAGAGACCCAGTACTTC.

The chain couples TRBV6-1 to TRBJ2-1; 9 bases map to TRBD1. Germline CDR1 and CDR2: MNHNS and SASEGT. Unmatched junction bases numbered 6, after V lost 8 bases and J lost 4 bases. The CDR3 consists of 14 residues. DNA of the CDR3: TGTGCCAGCTGGGTTGGGACAGGGTACAATGAGCAGTTCTTC. Amino acids: CASWVGTGYNEQFF.

The chain carries TRBV12-3 or TRBV12-4 and TRBJ2-5; 7 bases agree with TRBD2. The trim removed 6 bases at V and 5 bases at J, leaving 12 bases unmatched. This CDR3 is built from 15 residues. The CDR3, as DNA: TGTGCCAGCAGCCCGACGGCGGGAGTAATTGAGACCCAGTACTTC. Its protein is CASSPTAGVIETQYF.

There are a few counts of this clonotype. V is TRBV27 and J is TRBJ2-7; D perhaps matches TRBD2 (6 bases). The germline CDR1 and CDR2 sequences are MNHEY and SMNVEV (reference sequence). The V end was cut by 3 bases, the J end by 0 bases, with 15 bases between. This CDR3 has 16 amino acids. The CDR3 DNA sequence: TGTGCCAGCAGTTTCCTTGGTGGGGGGACCTCCTACGAGCAGTACTTC. Its translation: CASSFLGGGTSYEQYF.

The chain carries TRBV4-1 and TRBJ2-5; D tentatively reads TRBD1 or TRBD2 (6 bases each). The V end was cut by 1 base, the J end by 2 bases, with 17 bases between. CDR1 is MGHRA, CDR2 YSYEKL, per germline. The CDR3 has 17 residues. CDR3 amino acids: CASSQGGLGGKQETQYF. CDR3 DNA: TGCGCCAGCAGCCAAGGGGGGCTTGGCGGGAAACAAGAGACCCAGTACTTC.

In its sample, this clonotype was seen a few times. The V and J genes are TRBV29-1 and TRBJ1-2; the match to TRBD1 covers 8 bases. The J segment lost 8 bases and the V segment lost 7 bases, leaving 9 bases of the junction unmatched. Germline V gene sequence: CDR1 SQVTM, CDR2 ANQGSEA. The CDR3 is 12 residues long. The CDR3 sequence: CSGRTGRSGYTF. In DNA form, the CDR3 reads TGCAGCGGGAGGACAGGGCGATCAGGCTACACCTTC.

This clonotype was observed a handful of times. V usage is TRBV18 and J usage is TRBJ2-7; D is uncertain. This CDR3 comprises 13 residues. Germline V gene sequence: CDR1 KGHSH, CDR2 LQKENI. V gave up 0 bases and J gave up 2 bases, with 5 bases separating them. In DNA form, the CDR3 reads TGTGCCAGCTCACCACCCACGGCCTACGAGCAGTACTTC. It yields the protein CASSPPTAYEQYF.

CDR3 coding DNA: TGTGCCAGCAGTTACTCGCCCGGACTAGCGGGAGGGGTAGGGTCCCAAGAGACCCAGTACTTC. Translating gives CASSYSPGLAGGVGSQETQYF. This chain joins TRBV6-2 or TRBV6-3 and TRBJ2-5, with 15 bases that match TRBD2. CDR3 size: 21 residues. With 0 bases clipped from V and 1 base from J, the junction kept 12 bases outside the gene matches. Germline V CDR1 and CDR2: MNHEY, SVGEGT.

This clonotype was counted between two and nine times. This sequence joins TRBV5-1 and TRBJ2-7, with TRBD2 matching 10 bases. Trimming cost V 6 bases and J 4 bases; bases outside gene matches: 7. Germline V gene data show CDR1 as SGHRS and CDR2 as YFSETQ. The CDR3 runs 14 residues. This CDR3 reads CASTPGLAAYEQYF. CDR3 sequence (DNA): TGCGCCAGCACCCCAGGACTAGCGGCTTACGAGCAGTACTTC.

This clonotype occurred many times. This chain links TRBV12-3 or TRBV12-4 with TRBJ1-2, with D tentatively TRBD1 (5 bases). Trimming took off 4 bases at V and 4 bases at J, with 10 bases between the two ends. The CDR3 contains 13 residues. CDR3 protein: CASSSVTAYGYTF. CDR3 sequence (DNA): TGTGCCAGCAGTTCTGTGACAGCCTATGGCTACACCTTC.